Listed below are T cell receptor beta chains from one sample, sequenced in a study of blood T cells in healthy people across ages. MiXCR, run by TCRdb on the 5' RACE reads, gives a single entry per CDR3 protein. The data hold about 900,000 distinct CDR3 sequences, with around 62% observed a single time. The sample was blood. The receptor set was obtained from a man aged 25 to 45 in good health. Both conserved end residues are part of each CDR3. A D gene is named only where the DNA matches it firmly. Only part of the rows carry a size: once, few, many, or a class if the clone is expanded.

V gene: TRBV29-1; clone size: .; J gene: TRBJ2-3; D gene: TRBD1; CDR3 protein: CSVEGRGPSSTDTQYF; CDR3 DNA: TGCAGCGTTGAAGGCAGGGGGCCTTCTAGCACAGATACGCAGTATTTT
V gene: TRBV24-1; clone size: .; J gene: TRBJ2-7; D gene: .; CDR3 protein: CATGQGSDEQYF; CDR3 DNA: TGTGCCACCGGACAAGGGTCAGACGAGCAGTACTTC
V gene: TRBV7-3; clone size: .; J gene: TRBJ1-2; D gene: .; CDR3 protein: CASSLAPDSFEGYTF; CDR3 DNA: TGTGCCAGCAGCCTTGCACCGGACAGCTTCGAGGGCTACACCTTC
V gene: TRBV4-3; clone size: few; J gene: TRBJ2-6; D gene: .; CDR3 protein: CASSQGAIGANVLTF; CDR3 DNA: TGCGCCAGCAGCCAAGGGGCGATTGGGGCCAACGTCCTGACTTTC
V gene: TRBV10-3; clone size: .; J gene: TRBJ2-4; D gene: TRBD1; CDR3 protein: CAISESGTGVTKNIQYF; CDR3 DNA: TGTGCCATCAGTGAGTCGGGGACAGGGGTAACCAAAAACATTCAGTACTTC
V gene: TRBV2; clone size: once; J gene: TRBJ2-5; D gene: TRBD2; CDR3 protein: CASSPLAAYQETQYF; CDR3 DNA: TGTGCCAGCAGCCCACTAGCGGCGTACCAAGAGACCCAGTACTTC
V gene: TRBV9; clone size: .; J gene: TRBJ2-3; D gene: .; CDR3 protein: CASTRVTDTQYF; CDR3 DNA: TGTGCCAGCACCCGTGTCACAGATACGCAGTATTTT
V gene: TRBV20-1; clone size: .; J gene: TRBJ1-5; D gene: .; CDR3 protein: CSATLKRNSNQPQHF; CDR3 DNA: TGCAGTGCTACTTTGAAACGGAATAGTAATCAGCCCCAGCATTTT
V gene: TRBV5-1; clone size: .; J gene: TRBJ2-1; D gene: .; CDR3 protein: CASSLLGDPYNEQFF; CDR3 DNA: TGCGCCAGCAGCTTGCTAGGGGACCCCTACAATGAGCAGTTCTTC
V gene: TRBV20-1; clone size: .; J gene: TRBJ2-5; D gene: .; CDR3 protein: CSALRSGETQYF; CDR3 DNA: TGCAGTGCTCTCCGGAGTGGGGAGACCCAGTACTTC
V gene: TRBV4-3; clone size: .; J gene: TRBJ2-7; D gene: .; CDR3 protein: CASSRTAHSYEQYF; CDR3 DNA: TGCGCCAGCAGCCGTACAGCGCACTCCTACGAGCAGTACTTC
V gene: TRBV5-1; clone size: .; J gene: TRBJ2-3; D gene: TRBD2; CDR3 protein: CASSLDPRRGYTDTQYF; CDR3 DNA: TGCGCCAGCAGCTTGGATCCGCGGCGGGGGTACACAGATACGCAGTATTTT
V gene: TRBV6-5; clone size: .; J gene: TRBJ1-5; D gene: .; CDR3 protein: CASSPEGNVLAQHF; CDR3 DNA: TGTGCCAGCAGTCCGGAGGGAAATGTACTGGCCCAGCATTTT
V gene: TRBV20-1; clone size: few; J gene: TRBJ1-1; D gene: TRBD1; CDR3 protein: CSARGQGAEAFF; CDR3 DNA: TGCAGTGCTAGGGGACAGGGGGCTGAAGCTTTCTTT
V gene: TRBV15; clone size: .; J gene: TRBJ2-7; D gene: .; CDR3 protein: CATSRGKKRASYNEQYF; CDR3 DNA: TGTGCCACCAGCAGAGGTAAAAAGCGAGCGAGCTACAATGAGCAGTACTTC
V gene: TRBV4-1; clone size: .; J gene: TRBJ2-1; D gene: TRBD2; CDR3 protein: CASSHDSGLASNEQFF; CDR3 DNA: TGCGCCAGCAGCCATGACTCGGGACTAGCCTCCAATGAGCAGTTCTTC
V gene: TRBV28; clone size: .; J gene: TRBJ1-2; D gene: .; CDR3 protein: CASSLFVTGSYGYTF; CDR3 DNA: TGTGCCAGCAGTTTATTCGTTACAGGGTCCTATGGCTACACCTTC
V gene: TRBV29-1; clone size: .; J gene: TRBJ1-1; D gene: .; CDR3 protein: CSVLAGGYTEAFF; CDR3 DNA: TGCAGCGTCTTGGCCGGGGGCTACACTGAAGCTTTCTTT
V gene: TRBV11-2; clone size: .; J gene: TRBJ2-7; D gene: TRBD1; CDR3 protein: CASNLGTGHGRQYF; CDR3 DNA: TGTGCCAGCAACCTTGGGACAGGCCATGGACGTCAGTACTTC
V gene: TRBV20-1; clone size: .; J gene: TRBJ2-7; D gene: TRBD2; CDR3 protein: CSATSGGPTYEQYF; CDR3 DNA: TGCAGTGCTACTAGCGGGGGGCCTACCTACGAGCAGTACTTC
V gene: TRBV7-2; clone size: .; J gene: TRBJ2-5; D gene: .; CDR3 protein: CASSKSGETQYF; CDR3 DNA: TGTGCCAGCAGCAAATCGGGAGAGACCCAGTACTTC
V gene: TRBV10-3; clone size: once; J gene: TRBJ2-4; D gene: .; CDR3 protein: CAISGDLKNIQYF; CDR3 DNA: TGTGCCATCAGTGGAGACCTCAAAAACATTCAGTACTTC